A selection of T cell receptor beta chains follows, all from one sample in a study of CD8 T cells in Susac syndrome. TCRdb itself ran the immunoSEQ multiplex PCR reads through MiXCR, one entry per CDR3 protein. The table includes approximately 130,000 distinct CDR3 sequences, about 93% detected once. Sequencing input: CD8+ T cells from PBMCs. These TCRs come from a human donor with multiple sclerosis. Each CDR3 is given with its conserved first and last residue. The D gene is left open where the match is weak. Clone size appears in some rows only: once, few, many, or a class for an expanded clone.

abundance: .; v_gene: TRBV19; j_gene: TRBJ2-3; d_gene: TRBD2; CDR3nt: TGTGCCACCAGCGGGAGGCTCTCAGATACGCAGTATTTT; CDR3aa: CATSGRLSDTQYF
abundance: once; v_gene: TRBV4-3; j_gene: TRBJ2-3; d_gene: TRBD2; CDR3nt: TGCGCCAGCAGCCAAGAGTTGTGGGCTAGCGGGAGGTCAGATACGCAGTATTTT; CDR3aa: CASSQELWASGRSDTQYF
abundance: .; v_gene: TRBV6-5; j_gene: TRBJ2-7; d_gene: TRBD1; CDR3nt: TGTGCCAGCAGTTTCCGGGACAGCCCCTACGAGCAGTACTTC; CDR3aa: CASSFRDSPYEQYF
abundance: .; v_gene: TRBV3-1; j_gene: TRBJ1-1; d_gene: .; CDR3nt: TGTGCCAGCAGCCAAGAGGGCAGGGTGGAAGCTTTCTTT; CDR3aa: CASSQEGRVEAFF
abundance: .; v_gene: TRBV7-9; j_gene: TRBJ1-2; d_gene: TRBD1; CDR3nt: TGTGCCAGCAGCTTAACCGGGACAGGGGATGGCTACACCTTC; CDR3aa: CASSLTGTGDGYTF
abundance: .; v_gene: TRBV20-1; j_gene: TRBJ1-1; d_gene: TRBD1; CDR3nt: TGCAGTGCTAGAAGCTTGACAGGGGGGGATACTGAAGCTTTCTTT; CDR3aa: CSARSLTGGDTEAFF
abundance: .; v_gene: TRBV6-5; j_gene: TRBJ2-2; d_gene: .; CDR3nt: TGTGCCAGCAGTTACTCGGCTTCAGGGGTCACCGGGGAGCTGTTTTTT; CDR3aa: CASSYSASGVTGELFF
abundance: .; v_gene: TRBV15; j_gene: TRBJ2-1; d_gene: TRBD1; CDR3nt: TGTGCCACCAGCAGAGAGGGACAGGCTCACCCCACCAATGAGCAGTTCTTC; CDR3aa: CATSREGQAHPTNEQFF
abundance: once; v_gene: TRBV4-2; j_gene: TRBJ2-7; d_gene: .; CDR3nt: TGTGCCAGCAGCCAAGCTGCTGACTCCTACGAGCAGTACTTC; CDR3aa: CASSQAADSYEQYF
abundance: .; v_gene: TRBV15; j_gene: TRBJ1-5; d_gene: .; CDR3nt: TGTGCCACCAGCAGAGATAGGAGTCGGCCTCAGCCCCAGCATTTT; CDR3aa: CATSRDRSRPQPQHF
abundance: .; v_gene: TRBV4-3; j_gene: TRBJ2-7; d_gene: .; CDR3nt: TGCGCCAGCAGCCAAGATTGGGACGTGGCCGAGCAGTACTTC; CDR3aa: CASSQDWDVAEQYF
abundance: .; v_gene: TRBV4-1; j_gene: TRBJ2-7; d_gene: TRBD2; CDR3nt: TGTGCCAGCAGTCCCGGGACTAGCGGTTACGAGCAGTACTTC; CDR3aa: CASSPGTSGYEQYF
abundance: once; v_gene: TRBV6-6; j_gene: TRBJ2-7; d_gene: .; CDR3nt: TGTGCCAGCAGTTACTCGACGGGCGAGCAGTACTTC; CDR3aa: CASSYSTGEQYF
abundance: .; v_gene: TRBV29-1; j_gene: TRBJ1-2; d_gene: .; CDR3nt: TGCAGCTCGGCCGGCAGTGATGGCTACACCTTC; CDR3aa: CSSAGSDGYTF
abundance: .; v_gene: TRBV5-1; j_gene: TRBJ2-7; d_gene: TRBD1; CDR3nt: TGCGCCAGCAGCGTGGGACAGGCCTCCTACGAGCAGTACTTC; CDR3aa: CASSVGQASYEQYF
abundance: .; v_gene: TRBV28; j_gene: TRBJ2-2; d_gene: .; CDR3nt: TGTGCCAGTGGGTTTAGGAACACCGGGGAGCTGTTTTTT; CDR3aa: CASGFRNTGELFF
abundance: .; v_gene: TRBV3-1; j_gene: TRBJ2-3; d_gene: .; CDR3nt: TGTGCCAGCAGCCCTATCGTTCCTGTCATGCAAGATACGCAGTATTTT; CDR3aa: CASSPIVPVMQDTQYF
abundance: .; v_gene: TRBV19; j_gene: TRBJ2-1; d_gene: TRBD1; CDR3nt: TGTGCCACCATCGACAGGGCCTCTTACAATGAGCAGTTCTTC; CDR3aa: CATIDRASYNEQFF
abundance: .; v_gene: TRBV28; j_gene: TRBJ2-7; d_gene: .; CDR3nt: TGTGCCAGCAGTTTTACAAGTACCTACGAGCAGTACTTC; CDR3aa: CASSFTSTYEQYF
abundance: medium-sized; v_gene: TRBV11-2; j_gene: TRBJ1-2; d_gene: .; CDR3nt: TGTGCCAGCAGCTTAGATGGCAGCGGCTACACCTTC; CDR3aa: CASSLDGSGYTF
abundance: .; v_gene: TRBV9; j_gene: TRBJ2-2; d_gene: .; CDR3nt: TGTGCCAGCAGCCCCCTTTTTTCCGGGGAGCTGTTTTTT; CDR3aa: CASSPLFSGELFF
abundance: .; v_gene: TRBV7-9; j_gene: TRBJ1-1; d_gene: .; CDR3nt: TGTGCCAGCAGGCCTATGAACACTGAAGCTTTCTTT; CDR3aa: CASRPMNTEAFF
abundance: .; v_gene: TRBV2; j_gene: TRBJ2-1; d_gene: TRBD1; CDR3nt: TGTGCCAGCAGGGCTTGGGACAGGGCCCATGAGCAGTTCTTC; CDR3aa: CASRAWDRAHEQFF
abundance: .; v_gene: TRBV27; j_gene: TRBJ1-1; d_gene: .; CDR3nt: TGTGCCAGCAGTTTGGCCCAGAGCACTGAAGCTTTCTTT; CDR3aa: CASSLAQSTEAFF
abundance: once; v_gene: TRBV6-5; j_gene: TRBJ1-4; d_gene: .; CDR3nt: TGTGCCAGCAGTTACTTCCGGTCCGACGGACCAACTAATGAAAAACTGTTTTTT; CDR3aa: CASSYFRSDGPTNEKLFF
abundance: .; v_gene: TRBV3-1; j_gene: TRBJ2-7; d_gene: TRBD2; CDR3nt: TGTGCCAGCAGCCACCTAGCGGGAGACTACGAGCAGTACTTC; CDR3aa: CASSHLAGDYEQYF
abundance: .; v_gene: TRBV11-2; j_gene: TRBJ1-1; d_gene: .; CDR3nt: TGTGCCAGCAGCTTAACAGGGACGGCCACGAACACTGAAGCTTTCTTT; CDR3aa: CASSLTGTATNTEAFF
abundance: .; v_gene: TRBV29-1; j_gene: TRBJ1-1; d_gene: .; CDR3nt: TGCAGCGTTGGGGCCGTGAACACTGAAGCTTTCTTT; CDR3aa: CSVGAVNTEAFF
abundance: once; v_gene: TRBV28; j_gene: TRBJ2-7; d_gene: .; CDR3nt: TGTGCCAGCAGTCTGGGGTTCGGGATCTCCTACGAGCAGTACTTC; CDR3aa: CASSLGFGISYEQYF
abundance: .; v_gene: TRBV6-5; j_gene: TRBJ1-4; d_gene: .; CDR3nt: TGTGCCAGCAGTCTCGGGATAACTAATGAAAAACTGTTTTTT; CDR3aa: CASSLGITNEKLFF
abundance: .; v_gene: TRBV27; j_gene: TRBJ2-7; d_gene: .; CDR3nt: TGTGCCAGCCGACTAGTTTGGCGGAGCGAGCAGTACTTC; CDR3aa: CASRLVWRSEQYF
abundance: .; v_gene: TRBV30; j_gene: TRBJ1-4; d_gene: .; CDR3nt: TGTGCCTGGAGAAGGGCTGGGGGTGAAAAACTGTTTTTT; CDR3aa: CAWRRAGGEKLFF
abundance: once; v_gene: TRBV28; j_gene: TRBJ2-7; d_gene: .; CDR3nt: TGTGCCAGCACCCTCAGGCAAAGCTCCTACGAGCAGTACTTC; CDR3aa: CASTLRQSSYEQYF
abundance: .; v_gene: TRBV30; j_gene: TRBJ1-2; d_gene: TRBD1; CDR3nt: TGTGCCTGGAGGGGACAGGGAGGCTATGGCTACACCTTC; CDR3aa: CAWRGQGGYGYTF
abundance: .; v_gene: TRBV12-5; j_gene: TRBJ2-1; d_gene: TRBD2; CDR3nt: TGTGCTAGTGGTTTGCCCACTAGCGGGACTGGGTTGGAGCAGTTCTTC; CDR3aa: CASGLPTSGTGLEQFF
abundance: .; v_gene: TRBV12-5; j_gene: TRBJ1-5; d_gene: .; CDR3nt: TGTGCTAGTGGTTTTGGCAGCAATCAGCCCCAGCATTTT; CDR3aa: CASGFGSNQPQHF
abundance: .; v_gene: TRBV19; j_gene: TRBJ2-7; d_gene: TRBD2; CDR3nt: TGTGCCAGTGAAGATAGCGGGAGTTCCTACGAGCAGTACTTC; CDR3aa: CASEDSGSSYEQYF
abundance: .; v_gene: TRBV29-1; j_gene: TRBJ2-1; d_gene: .; CDR3nt: TGCAGCGTCGACGGACACCAGTACTCCTACAATGAGCAGTTCTTC; CDR3aa: CSVDGHQYSYNEQFF
abundance: .; v_gene: TRBV7-8; j_gene: TRBJ1-5; d_gene: .; CDR3nt: TGTGCCAGCAGTTCAGGCCCGTCCCAGCATTTT; CDR3aa: CASSSGPSQHF
abundance: .; v_gene: TRBV7-9; j_gene: TRBJ2-7; d_gene: .; CDR3nt: TGTGCCAGCAGCTTAGAGGGGAACGAGCAGTACTTC; CDR3aa: CASSLEGNEQYF
abundance: .; v_gene: TRBV18; j_gene: TRBJ1-1; d_gene: TRBD1; CDR3nt: TGTGCCAGCTCATCCTTACAGGGGAGGAACACTGAAGCTTTCTTT; CDR3aa: CASSSLQGRNTEAFF
abundance: .; v_gene: TRBV27; j_gene: TRBJ2-7; d_gene: .; CDR3nt: TGTGCCAGCACCACAGGGCCCACCTACGAGCAGTACTTC; CDR3aa: CASTTGPTYEQYF
abundance: .; v_gene: TRBV7-8; j_gene: TRBJ2-5; d_gene: .; CDR3nt: TGTGCCAGCAGCTTACTGGGACGGGAGACCCAGTACTTC; CDR3aa: CASSLLGRETQYF
abundance: .; v_gene: TRBV5-1; j_gene: TRBJ2-7; d_gene: .; CDR3nt: TGCGCCAGCAGCTGGACTCACTCCTACGAGCAGTACTTC; CDR3aa: CASSWTHSYEQYF
abundance: .; v_gene: TRBV4-2; j_gene: TRBJ1-4; d_gene: .; CDR3nt: TGTGCCAGCAGCCCGATTGGGGCAACTAATGAAAAACTGTTTTTT; CDR3aa: CASSPIGATNEKLFF
abundance: .; v_gene: TRBV6-6; j_gene: TRBJ2-7; d_gene: .; CDR3nt: TGTGCCAGCAAAGGAGACGAGCAGTACTTC; CDR3aa: CASKGDEQYF
abundance: .; v_gene: TRBV7-9; j_gene: TRBJ2-4; d_gene: TRBD1; CDR3nt: TGTGCCAGCAGCGGGACAGGGCCAGCCAAAAACATTCAGTACTTC; CDR3aa: CASSGTGPAKNIQYF
abundance: .; v_gene: TRBV4-1; j_gene: TRBJ2-7; d_gene: .; CDR3nt: TGCGCCAGCAGCCCTCTTCGAGGACAGATCTACGAGCAGTACTTC; CDR3aa: CASSPLRGQIYEQYF
abundance: .; v_gene: TRBV12-3/TRBV12-4; j_gene: TRBJ1-4; d_gene: .; CDR3nt: TGTGCCAGCAATCCCGGGACCGGAGGTGAAAAACTGTTTTTT; CDR3aa: CASNPGTGGEKLFF
abundance: once; v_gene: TRBV3-1; j_gene: TRBJ2-1; d_gene: TRBD2; CDR3nt: TGTGCCAGCAGCCAAGATAGGAGCGGGAGCTACAATGAGCAGTTCTTC; CDR3aa: CASSQDRSGSYNEQFF
abundance: .; v_gene: TRBV12-3/TRBV12-4; j_gene: TRBJ2-1; d_gene: TRBD2; CDR3nt: TGTGCCAGCAACCAGCTAGCGGGCTATGAGCAGTTCTTC; CDR3aa: CASNQLAGYEQFF
abundance: once; v_gene: TRBV19; j_gene: TRBJ2-3; d_gene: .; CDR3nt: TGTGCCAGTAGTATAGGACTATCTAGCACAGATACGCAGTATTTT; CDR3aa: CASSIGLSSTDTQYF
abundance: .; v_gene: TRBV25-1; j_gene: TRBJ2-7; d_gene: TRBD1; CDR3nt: TGTGCCAGCGGACAGGGGAGCGAGCAGTACTTC; CDR3aa: CASGQGSEQYF
abundance: .; v_gene: TRBV30; j_gene: TRBJ1-2; d_gene: TRBD1; CDR3nt: TGTGCCTGGGCAGGCGGGGACAGCCCTTATGGCTACACCTTC; CDR3aa: CAWAGGDSPYGYTF